This T cell receptor (beta chain) was observed in a study of blood T cell repertoires in COVID-19. Study-wide context: Acute and convalescent COVID-19 specimens originated in the United States, Italy and Spain.

This clone is a singleton in its sample. This CDR3 spans 15 amino acids. Trimming stripped 1 base from V and 6 bases from J, with 10 bases between. Germline V gives CDR1 LGHNA, CDR2 YNFKEQ. Method: immunoSEQ multiplex PCR; TCRdb's copy keeps in-frame clones and lacks some. Of around 31,000 clones in the sample, roughly 86% were seen once. The receptor was isolated from a man between 60 and 75 years old with COVID-19, enrolled during active disease. Sequenced: peripheral blood. The chain is built from TRBV4-2 and TRBJ1-6; no clear D gene. The CDR3 DNA reads as TGTGCCAGCAGCCAAGTGATTCCGGGTAATTCACCCCTCCACTTT. This sequence encodes CASSQVIPGNSPLHF.